Each of the 20 T cell receptor beta chains below was sequenced from the same sample in a study of identical twins. A single record per CDR3 protein comes from TCRdb applying MiXCR to the 5' RACE reads. Among approximately 500,000 distinct CDR3 sequences, 13% to 15% were seen once, and the ten largest hold 0.44%. The sample was also linked to a second study, of yellow fever vaccine responses in identical twins.

Input material: CD4+ T cells sorted from blood. The receptors were gathered from a woman aged 18-29 years in good health.

This clonotype appeared a few times. The chain uses TRBV11-2 and TRBJ2-1; the match to TRBD2 covers 11 bases. This CDR3 spans 14 amino acids. V shed 1 base, J shed 9 bases, and the junction held 2 bases outside the gene matches. Germline CDR1 and CDR2: SGHAT and FQNNGV. Here the CDR3 DNA reads TGTGCCAGCAGCTTAGCCACTAGCGGGAGTGAGCAGTTCTTC. Its translation is CASSLATSGSEQFF.

V usage is TRBV18 and J usage is TRBJ2-1; unclear D gene. Germline assignment: CDR1 KGHSH and CDR2 LQKENI. The CDR3 extends over 18 amino acids. V was cut by 0 bases and J by 1 base, with 16 bases left in between. The CDR3: CASSPPGAKLGSYNEQFF. CDR3 coding DNA: TGTGCCAGCTCACCACCCGGTGCCAAACTTGGGTCCTACAATGAGCAGTTCTTC.

The V gene is TRBV18, the J gene TRBJ1-2, with TRBD1 as a possible D gene (5 bases). The V and J ends lost 2 bases and 2 bases respectively, with 12 bases between them. CDR1 and CDR2 (germline): KGHSH, LQKENI. The length of the CDR3 is 15 residues. The CDR3 DNA reads as TGTGCCAGCTCACCATCGGAGGGGTCGAACTATGGCTACACCTTC. Translated: CASSPSEGSNYGYTF.

The chain couples TRBV24-1 to TRBJ2-5; D is ambiguous. Looked up from germline, CDR1 is KGHDR and CDR2 is SFDVKD. Trimming shortened V by 2 bases and J by 5 bases, and 5 bases separated the two germline ends. The length of the CDR3 is 12 residues. The CDR3 region has the DNA TGTGCCACCAGTGATTGGCGGGAGACCCAGTACTTC. Amino acids: CATSDWRETQYF.

The chain combines TRBV14 with TRBJ2-2, with D perhaps matching TRBD1 or TRBD2 (6 bases each). The CDR3 spans 14 residues. The germline V and J ends were trimmed by 3 bases and 7 bases, with 12 bases remaining between them. Per germline, CDR1 SGHDN and CDR2 FVKESK. The CDR3 region has the DNA TGTGCCAGCAGCCACAAGGAGGGGGTCGGGGAGCTGTTTTTT. This gives the protein CASSHKEGVGELFF. The full variable domain, its missing parts supplied by reference TRBV14 and TRBJ2-2, is EAGVTQFPSHSVIEKGQTVTLRCDPISGHDNLYWYRRVMGKEIKFLLHFVKESKQDESGMPNNRFLAERTGGTYSTLKVQPAELEDSGVYFCASSHKEGVGELFFGEGSRLTVL.

This clonotype was counted ten times or more. The V gene is TRBV12-3 or TRBV12-4, the J gene TRBJ2-3, with unresolved D. The V and J ends lost 1 base and 1 base respectively, with 12 bases between them. This CDR3 is 16 amino acids long. The chain's CDR3 is CASSLDNYRRTDTQYF. CDR3 DNA sequence: TGTGCCAGCAGTTTAGATAACTACCGACGCACAGATACGCAGTATTTT.

This sequence joins TRBV20-1 and TRBJ1-2, with TRBD1 as a possible D gene (6 bases). This CDR3 contains 12 residues. Germline V gene data show CDR1 as DFQATT and CDR2 as SNEGSKA (reference sequence). V shed 5 bases and J shed 1 base, with 8 bases lying between them. CDR3 amino acids: CSARDNNYGYTF. In nucleotides, the CDR3 is TGCAGTGCTCGGGACAATAACTATGGCTACACCTTC.

Only a few counts were recorded for this clonotype. J is TRBJ1-5 and V is TRBV6-6; no reliable D call. Germline lookup yields CDR1 MNHNY and CDR2 SVGAGI (reference sequence). The length of the CDR3 is 13 residues. V shed 4 bases and J shed 0 bases, with 4 bases lying between them. The CDR3 DNA reads TGTGCCAGCAGTTCTTTTAGCAATCAGCCCCAGCATTTT. Amino acids: CASSSFSNQPQHF.

This clonotype has more than one count but fewer than ten. Being one base from a much bigger clone, this may be a read error. J is TRBJ2-7 and V is TRBV7-2; D call uncertain. V lost 5 bases to trimming and J lost 4 bases, with 9 bases between them. The germline CDR1 and CDR2 sequences are SGHTA and FQGNSA. CDR3 length: 12 amino acids. The CDR3 DNA reads as TGTGCCAGCAGCCAAGGGTGGTACGAGCAGTACTTC. Protein sequence: CASSQGWYEQYF.

V usage is TRBV18 and J usage is TRBJ2-7, with D possibly being TRBD1 or TRBD2 (5 bases each). The CDR3 consists of 13 residues. V was trimmed by 1 base and J by 3 bases, leaving 7 bases between them. The germline CDR1 and CDR2 sequences are KGHSH and LQKENI. CDR3 sequence reads: CASSPRDGYEQYF. CDR3 DNA sequence: TGTGCCAGCTCACCACGGGACGGCTACGAGCAGTACTTC.

This clonotype has a handful of counts. The rearrangement links TRBV6-5 to TRBJ2-1; no clear D gene. Trimming shortened V by 0 bases and J by 6 bases, and 6 bases separated the two germline ends. Germline CDR1 MNHEY, CDR2 SVGAGI. CDR3 size: 13 residues. The CDR3 reads CASSYSNSNEQFF. The CDR3 DNA is TGTGCCAGCAGTTACTCGAATAGCAATGAGCAGTTCTTC.

This rearrangement joins TRBV5-1 to TRBJ2-1, with D maybe TRBD1 (5 bases). The CDR3 contains 14 residues. Germline V gene sequence: CDR1 SGHRS, CDR2 YFSETQ. Trimming cost V 1 base and J 6 bases, with 11 bases left between them. CDR3 in amino acids: CASSLFDRVNEQFF. Here the CDR3 DNA reads TGCGCCAGCAGCTTGTTTGACAGAGTCAATGAGCAGTTCTTC.

CDR3 bases: TGTGCCAGCAGGCCCCGGACAGGGGATGGCTACACCTTC. Amino acids: CASRPRTGDGYTF. The chain carries TRBV6-2 or TRBV6-3 and TRBJ1-2, with TRBD1 matching over 9 bases. Germline V gives CDR1 MNHEY, CDR2 SVGEGT. The CDR3 runs 13 residues. V trimming: 6 bases; J trimming: 6 bases; junction bases outside the gene matches: 5.

This clonotype occurred a few times. V usage is TRBV20-1 and J usage is TRBJ1-1; TRBD1 is a possible D gene (6 bases). The ends were cut back, 4 bases at V and 5 bases at J, with 14 bases in the middle. The CDR3 length is 13 residues. In germline, CDR1 is DFQATT, CDR2 SNEGSKA (reference sequence). The chain's CDR3 is CSATPGGLTEAFF. For the CDR3, the DNA is TGCAGTGCTACACCTGGGGGGCTGACTGAAGCTTTCTTT.

The genes are TRBV5-1 and TRBJ2-1; D is possibly TRBD1 (5 bases). V was pared by 0 bases and J by 8 bases, with 18 bases between. Germline V gives CDR1 SGHRS, CDR2 YFSETQ. CDR3 length: 16 residues. The CDR3 protein is CASSLDFFPGLDEQFF. CDR3 coding DNA: TGCGCCAGCAGCTTGGATTTTTTCCCAGGGTTGGATGAGCAGTTCTTC.

This clonotype occurred a few times. The chain uses TRBV6-5 and TRBJ2-5, with TRBD1 matching over 9 bases. The V gene end was trimmed by 4 bases and the J gene end by 2 bases; junction bases not matched to a gene: 5. Germline V gene lookup returns CDR1 MNHEY and CDR2 SVGAGI. This CDR3 spans 15 amino acids. The DNA for the CDR3 is TGTGCCAGCAGTTCTTTCGGACAGGGGCAAGAGACCCAGTACTTC. Its protein is CASSSFGQGQETQYF.

Many counts were recorded for this clonotype. This chain uses TRBV12-3 or TRBV12-4 with TRBJ1-5; TRBD1 aligns across 7 bases. V trimming: 6 bases; J trimming: 7 bases; junction bases outside the gene matches: 6. The CDR3 is made up of 13 amino acids. CDR3 in amino acids: CASSADRDQPQHF. DNA of the CDR3: TGTGCCAGCAGCGCTGACAGGGACCAGCCCCAGCATTTT.

Many counts were recorded for this clonotype. The V and J genes are TRBV5-4 and TRBJ1-2; no firm D call. V lost 4 bases to trimming and J lost 5 bases, with 9 bases between them. Germline values: CDR1 SGHNT, CDR2 YYREEE (reference sequence). The CDR3 sequence is 12 residues long. CDR3 sequence reads: CASSQTLYGYTF. The CDR3 DNA reads TGTGCCAGCAGCCAGACCCTTTATGGCTACACCTTC.

This clonotype showed up just once. This chain joins TRBV18 and TRBJ1-5; tentatively, D is TRBD1 (5 bases). Trimming removed 4 bases at V and 5 bases at J, with 9 bases between. Germline assignment: CDR1 KGHSH and CDR2 LQKENI. The CDR3 is 13 residues long. Here the CDR3 reads CASSLGAYQPQHF. As DNA, the CDR3 is TGTGCCAGCTCACTTGGGGCTTATCAGCCCCAGCATTTT. The whole variable domain, filled in from reference TRBV18 and TRBJ1-5, reads NAGVMQNPRHLVRRRGQEARLRCSPMKGHSHVYWYRQLPEEGLKFMVYLQKENIIDESGMPKERFSAEFPKEGPSILRIQQVVRGDSAAYFCASSLGAYQPQHFGDGTRLSIL.

V is TRBV3-1 and J is TRBJ1-1; D remains unclear. Germline V lookup: CDR1 LGHDT, CDR2 YNNKEL (reference sequence). This CDR3 region has 14 residues. V was trimmed by 1 base and J by 1 base, leaving 7 bases between them. The CDR3 DNA is TGTGCCAGCAGCCAAGGGTTCGGGAACACTGAAGCTTTCTTT. Protein sequence: CASSQGFGNTEAFF.